The 18 T cell receptor beta chains below all came from one sample that was sequenced in a study of cytomegalovirus exposure and HLA in healthy donors. PCR used 60 Vbeta primers and 13 Jbeta primers. Some clones are missing from TCRdb's copy, which holds only in-frame ones; the method was immunoSEQ multiplex PCR. The table has about 130,000 clones, roughly 80% seen once. The sequencing input was PBMCs. Source of these receptors: a man aged 45-60 years in good health and CMV-seronegative.

The chain has TRBV18 and TRBJ1-5, with 7 positions matching TRBD1. The CDR3 consists of 15 residues. Losses at the gene ends were 4 bases for V and 2 bases for J; bases not matched to a gene: 5. From germline, CDR1 is KGHSH and CDR2 LQKENI. CDR3 nucleotide sequence: TGTGCCAGCTCACGGGACAGCGCTGGCAATCAGCCCCAGCATTTT. Residues: CASSRDSAGNQPQHF.

V gene TRBV5-1 combines with J gene TRBJ2-3, with 10 nucleotides matching TRBD2. The CDR3 runs 16 residues. V was clipped by 0 bases and J by 4 bases; unmatched bases: 5. Germline assignment: CDR1 SGHRS and CDR2 YFSETQ. DNA of the CDR3: TGCGCCAGCAGCTTGGGGCTAGCGGGAGTCGCAGATACGCAGTATTTT. This sequence encodes CASSLGLAGVADTQYF.

This clone showed up just once. V usage is TRBV19 and J usage is TRBJ1-1, with 8 positions matching TRBD1. Germline trimming cut 1 base from V and 9 bases from J; bases unmatched to any gene: 4. CDR1 LNHDA and CDR2 SQIVND come from the germline V gene (reference sequence). The CDR3 totals 13 residues. The DNA for the CDR3 is TGTGCCAGTAGTATAGTCAGACAGGGGAAAGCTTTCTTT. Translating gives CASSIVRQGKAFF.

As concerns this clone: One end of the junction fails to match germline, which may point to a read error. The chain joins TRBV7-8 to TRBJ1-5, with TRBD1 as a possible D gene (6 bases). The germline gives CDR1 SGHVS, CDR2 FQNEAQ. This CDR3 is built from 16 residues. CDR3 amino acids: CASSPRDTSSNQPRHF. The CDR3 DNA follows: TGTGCCAGCAGCCCCCGGGACACCAGTAGCAATCAGCCCCGGCATTTT.

Only a few counts were recorded for this clone. The chain links TRBV6-6 to TRBJ2-1; TRBD2 matches at 13 bases. The germline V gene has CDR1 MNHNY and CDR2 SVGAGI (reference sequence). This CDR3 contains 13 residues. V lost 5 bases to trimming and J lost 14 bases; unmatched junction nucleotides: 6. CDR3 bases: TGTGCCAGCAGTGACCGGACTAGCGGGAGAAAGTTCTTC. Its translation is CASSDRTSGRKFF.

The rearrangement links TRBV7-6 to TRBJ2-3; 7 bases map to TRBD1. Losses at the gene ends were 8 bases for V and 6 bases for J; bases not matched to a gene: 11. Per germline, CDR1 SGHVS and CDR2 FNYEAQ. The CDR3 has 14 amino acids. The CDR3 coding sequence is TGTGCCAGCGGATTGCGTACAGGGGAGGATACGCAGTATTTT. Its protein product is CASGLRTGEDTQYF.

This chain links TRBV7-9 with TRBJ2-3; 7 bases align to TRBD2. Germline CDR1 reads SEHNR; CDR2 reads FQNEAQ (reference sequence). The CDR3 loop spans 14 amino acids. With 7 bases clipped from V and 4 bases from J, the junction kept 8 bases outside the gene matches. CDR3: CASIIGAGADTQYF. The DNA of the CDR3 is TGTGCCAGCATCATTGGGGCGGGAGCAGATACGCAGTATTTT.

V usage is TRBV19 and J usage is TRBJ2-2; perhaps TRBD1 as D (6 bases). The germline CDR1 and CDR2 sequences are LNHDA and SQIVND (reference sequence). CDR3 length equals 15 residues. Trimming removed 4 bases at V and 2 bases at J, with 11 bases between. The CDR3 DNA follows: TGTGCCAGTAGTACCCGGGACATTAACACCGGGGAGCTGTTTTTT. It codes for CASSTRDINTGELFF.

The gene calls are TRBV28 and TRBJ1-1; D call uncertain. CDR3 size: 14 residues. V lost 2 bases, J lost 12 bases, and 19 bases lay in between. CDR1 is MDHEN, CDR2 SYDVKM, per germline. CDR3 protein: CASSLERSPRGTFF. The CDR3 DNA is TGTGCCAGCAGTTTAGAGAGATCCCCCCGGGGAACTTTCTTT.

V and J are TRBV11-2 and TRBJ1-5; TRBD1 might be the D (6 bases). Germline V lookup: CDR1 SGHAT, CDR2 FQNNGV. This CDR3 is built from 17 residues. The V end was cut by 3 bases, the J end by 2 bases, with 17 bases between. CDR3 protein: CASSFGRGARGNQPQHF. The CDR3 DNA reads as TGTGCCAGCAGCTTCGGGAGGGGGGCGCGGGGCAATCAGCCCCAGCATTTT.

This sequence joins TRBV28 and TRBJ2-7; 11 nucleotides line up with TRBD2. The J segment lost 3 bases and the V segment lost 8 bases, leaving 3 bases of the junction unmatched. CDR1 and CDR2 from the germline V gene are MDHEN and SYDVKM. The CDR3 is 13 residues long. The CDR3 is CASGGTSGYEQYF. CDR3 nucleotides: TGTGCCAGCGGCGGGACTAGCGGCTACGAGCAGTACTTC.

This clone came up a few times. The rearrangement links TRBV9 to TRBJ1-2; D unclear. The V gene lost 0 bases and the J gene lost 2 bases, with 11 bases spanning the gap. The CDR3 totals 15 residues. Per germline, CDR1 SGDLS and CDR2 YYNGEE. The CDR3 coding sequence is TGTGCCAGCAGCGTAGGGAACAGACGGAACTATGGCTACACCTTC. This sequence encodes CASSVGNRRNYGYTF. Together with reference TRBV9 and TRBJ1-2, the CDR3 gives the full variable domain: DSGVTQTPKHLITATGQRVTLRCSPRSGDLSVYWYQQSLDQGLQFLIQYYNGEERAKGNILERFSAQQFPDLHSELNLSSLELGDSALYFCASSVGNRRNYGYTFGSGTRLTVV.

V gene TRBV5-1 combines with J gene TRBJ2-1; D not resolved. Trimming took 0 bases from V and 9 from J, leaving 16 bases between them. Germline V CDR1 and CDR2: SGHRS, YFSETQ. The CDR3 is 15 amino acids. This chain's CDR3 is CASSLGPLESGEQFF. In DNA, the CDR3 is TGCGCCAGCAGCTTGGGCCCCTTGGAGTCGGGTGAGCAGTTCTTC.

The chain employs TRBV30 and TRBJ1-1; tentative D call: TRBD1 (5 bases). The CDR3 runs to 13 residues. Germline V lookup: CDR1 GTSNPN, CDR2 SVGIG (reference sequence). V lost 4 bases and J 4 bases, leaving 13 bases between the germline ends. CDR3 sequence reads: CAWISSGLTEAFF. The DNA of the CDR3 is TGTGCCTGGATTAGTTCAGGGCTCACTGAAGCTTTCTTT. The full variable domain, its missing parts supplied by reference TRBV30 and TRBJ1-1, is SQTIHQWPATLVQPVGSPLSLECTVEGTSNPNLYWYRQAAGRGLQLLFYSVGIGQISSEVPQNLSASRPQDRQFILSSKKLLLSDSGFYLCAWISSGLTEAFFGQGTRLTVV.

The J gene is TRBJ2-3, the V gene TRBV5-1; D not certain. The germline gives CDR1 SGHRS, CDR2 YFSETQ. This CDR3 has 12 amino acids. V lost 0 bases, J lost 5 bases, and 4 bases lay in between. The CDR3 loop is CASSLDGDTQYF. As DNA, the CDR3 is TGCGCCAGCAGCTTGGACGGAGATACGCAGTATTTT.

This chain joins TRBV4-1 and TRBJ2-2, with 7 positions matching TRBD1. V lost 0 bases and J lost 0; bases outside the gene matches: 4. CDR3 size: 17 residues. Germline CDR1 and CDR2: MGHRA and YSYEKL. The CDR3 spells CASSQDFGTANTGELFF. CDR3 nucleotides: TGCGCCAGCAGCCAAGATTTCGGGACAGCGAACACCGGGGAGCTGTTTTTT.

V gene TRBV28 combines with J gene TRBJ2-1, with 9 bases that match TRBD1. The germline V gene has CDR1 MDHEN and CDR2 SYDVKM. V was pared by 6 bases and J by 7 bases, with 13 bases of the junction left unmatched. This CDR3 has 16 residues. CDR3 sequence (DNA): TGTGCCAGCAGGACCGGACAGGGGAGATCCCAGAATGAGCAGTTCTTC. This sequence encodes CASRTGQGRSQNEQFF. Drawing the rest from reference TRBV28 and TRBJ2-1, the complete variable domain is DVKVTQSSRYLVKRTGEKVFLECVQDMDHENMFWYRQDPGLGLRLIYFSYDVKMKEKGDIPEGYSVSREKKERFSLILESASTNQTSMYLCASRTGQGRSQNEQFFGPGTRLTVL.

The chain is built from TRBV30 and TRBJ1-4; D perhaps matches TRBD1 (6 bases). The V gene lost 1 base and the J gene lost 7 bases, with 16 bases spanning the gap. Germline V CDR1 and CDR2: GTSNPN, SVGIG (reference sequence). This CDR3 is built from 15 residues. CDR3 sequence: CAWSGPQGRFEKLFF. CDR3 sequence (DNA): TGTGCCTGGAGTGGGCCACAGGGTCGGTTTGAAAAACTGTTTTTT.